The entry below gives a single T cell receptor beta chain sequence along with its context. Clones were sequenced by immunoSEQ multiplex PCR, and TCRdb holds only the in-frame ones, with some missing. Of approximately 180,000 clones in the sample, approximately 85% are singletons; the top ten hold more than 5%. Participants were aged roughly 18 to 90 years, lived in 25 or so US areas, and enrolled virtually. Cohort allocation depended upon clinical history that participants reported. Two negative PCRs, clearance, or symptom resolution were required of recovered Cohort 3 donors. This record belongs to a study of blood T cell repertoires in COVID-19. Study summary: In each case, the material was cDNA or gDNA derived from T cells, B-cell-depleted T cells, or PBMCs.

CDR1 and CDR2 (germline): SGHVS, FNYEAQ. There are 20 residues in the CDR3. The ends lost 0 bases at V and 2 bases at J; junction bases unmatched: 13. Sequenced input: PBMCs or T cells enriched from blood (not recorded which). This sequence originates from a man aged 35 to 55 who had recovered from COVID-19. The genes are TRBV7-6 and TRBJ2-7; 13 bases align to TRBD2. The CDR3 sequence: CASSLAPGLAGRGIAYEQYF. The DNA of the CDR3 is TGTGCCAGCAGCTTAGCACCGGGACTAGCGGGACGAGGGATCGCCTACGAGCAGTACTTC.